This T cell receptor (beta chain) comes out of a study of blood T cell repertoires in COVID-19. The wider study: The origin of the acute and convalescent COVID-19 samples was the United States, Italy and Spain. In each case, the material was cDNA or gDNA derived from T cells, B-cell-depleted T cells, or PBMCs.

Authors' processing steps: Amplification from reference gene primers served as the basis for estimated nucleated cell counts. Sequenced by immunoSEQ multiplex PCR; TCRdb stores in-frame clones only, minus some. V and J calls plus clone size are reproduced from that table; the DNA served to infer D and trimming. This repertoire shows roughly 150,000 clones, approximately 91% found once; its top ten account for roughly 2.3%. Germline V gene data show CDR1 as SGHVS and CDR2 as FQNEAQ. There are 15 residues in the CDR3. The V segment lost 5 bases and the J segment 4 bases; nucleotides outside the gene matches: 9.

The sample consisted of peripheral blood. The genes are TRBV7-8 and TRBJ2-7, with 9 positions matching TRBD1. This clonotype originated in a man younger than 35 with acute or convalescent COVID-19. The CDR3 DNA is TGTGCCAGCAGCCACCGTACAGGGGGCGGTTACGAGCAGTACTTC. The encoded protein is CASSHRTGGGYEQYF. Filled out from reference TRBV7-8 and TRBJ2-7, the complete variable domain reads GAGVSQSPRYKVAKRGQDVALRCDPISGHVSLFWYQQALGQGPEFLTYFQNEAQLDKSGLPSDRFFAERPEGSVSTLKIQRTQQEDSAVYLCASSHRTGGGYEQYFGPGTRLTVT.